This T cell receptor beta chain was found in a study of cytomegalovirus exposure and HLA in healthy donors. Across the study: Per a later analysis, the roughly 690 first-cohort and approximately 120 validation repertoires shared one platform.

The method was immunoSEQ multiplex PCR; TCRdb's version includes in-frame clones alone and lacks a portion of them. Among around 120,000 clones listed, about nine tenths were seen once. The CDR3 has 16 amino acids. Between the trimmed V and J ends, which lost 0 bases and 6 bases, there was a span of 17 bases. The V gene's germline CDR1 is LGHNA and CDR2 YSLEER. The TCR sequence derives from a man younger than 35 in good health and CMV-seronegative. The chain combines TRBV4-3 with TRBJ1-1; no firm D call. The material sequenced was PBMCs. CDR3 amino acids: CASSQDNGELPPEAFF. The CDR3 coding sequence is TGCGCCAGCAGCCAAGATAATGGGGAGCTCCCCCCTGAAGCTTTCTTT.